This T cell receptor (beta chain) was sequenced in a study of neurological immune-mediated disorders. General study findings and limits: Because no CDR3 amino acid sequences were shared across subjects by expanded clones, private repertoires were suggested in all groups.

This clonotype has at least ten counts. Its antigen is still unknown. The cDNA came from 5'RACE with 10-nucleotide random UMIs. TCRdb called the 5' RACE reads again in MiXCR, with one record for every CDR3 protein. The sample has fewer than 40,000 distinct CDR3 sequences, under 5% seen once. The receptor was isolated from a woman aged 40 to 50 in good health. Material: CD4+ T cells from blood.

This CDR3 reads CASSKQGAGYGEQYF. CDR3 sequence (DNA): TGTGCCAGCAGTAAACAGGGGGCAGGGTATGGTGAGCAGTACTTC. The chain recombines TRBV12-3 or TRBV12-4 with TRBJ2-7, with 9 bases identical to TRBD1. V trimming: 5 bases; J trimming: 7 bases; junction bases outside the gene matches: 12. The CDR3 consists of 15 residues.